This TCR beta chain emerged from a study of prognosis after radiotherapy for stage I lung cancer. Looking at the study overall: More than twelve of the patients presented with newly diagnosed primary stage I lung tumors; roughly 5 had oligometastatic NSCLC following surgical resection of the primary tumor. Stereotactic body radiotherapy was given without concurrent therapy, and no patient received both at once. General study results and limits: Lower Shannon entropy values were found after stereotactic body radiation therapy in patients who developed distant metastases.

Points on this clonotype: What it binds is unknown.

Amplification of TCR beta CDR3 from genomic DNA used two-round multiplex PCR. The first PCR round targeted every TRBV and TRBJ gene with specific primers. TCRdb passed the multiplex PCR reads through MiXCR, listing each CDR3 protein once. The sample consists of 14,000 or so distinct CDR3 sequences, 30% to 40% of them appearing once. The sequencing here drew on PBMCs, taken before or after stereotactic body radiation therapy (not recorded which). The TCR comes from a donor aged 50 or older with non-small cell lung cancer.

CDR3 sequence: CASILRSWPYEQFF. The CDR3 nucleotides read TGTGCCAGCATCCTTAGGAGTTGGCCGTATGAGCAGTTCTTC. The chain uses TRBV7-3 and TRBJ2-1; D ambiguous. Germline CDR1 SGHTA, CDR2 FQGTGA. The CDR3 runs to 14 residues. V was cut by 7 bases and J by 8 bases, with 18 bases left in between.